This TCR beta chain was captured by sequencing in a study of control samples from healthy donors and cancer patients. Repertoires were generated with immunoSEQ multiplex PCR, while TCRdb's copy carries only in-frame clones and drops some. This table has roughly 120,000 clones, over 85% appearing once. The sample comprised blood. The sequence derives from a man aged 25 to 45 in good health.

CDR3 bases: TGTGCCAGCAGCCCGCACCAGGGCACAGATACGCAGTATTTT. It is translated as CASSPHQGTDTQYF. The chain is built from TRBV7-6 and TRBJ2-3; unclear D gene. The CDR3 is 14 amino acids. Germline V gene lookup returns CDR1 SGHVS and CDR2 FNYEAQ. V gave up 5 bases and J gave up 1 base, with 10 bases separating them.